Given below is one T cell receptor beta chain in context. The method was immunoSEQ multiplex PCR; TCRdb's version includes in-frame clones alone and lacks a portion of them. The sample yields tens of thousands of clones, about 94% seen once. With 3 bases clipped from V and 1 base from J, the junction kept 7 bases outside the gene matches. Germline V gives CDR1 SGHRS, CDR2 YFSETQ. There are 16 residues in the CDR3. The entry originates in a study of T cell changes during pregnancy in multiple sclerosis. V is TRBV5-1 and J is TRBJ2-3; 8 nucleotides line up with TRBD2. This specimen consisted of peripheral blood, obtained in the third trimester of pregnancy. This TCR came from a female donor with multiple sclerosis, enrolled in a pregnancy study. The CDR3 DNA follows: TGCGCCAGCAGCTCAGGACTAGCCCTAGGCACAGATACGCAGTATTTT. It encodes CASSSGLALGTDTQYF.